This T cell receptor (beta chain) was recovered during a study of immune characterization of retroperitoneal liposarcoma. The CDR3 covers 17 residues. One entry per CDR3 protein, called by TCRdb with MiXCR from the PCR reads. The repertoire consists of about 10,000 distinct CDR3 sequences, with around a quarter occurring once and the leading ten covering 7.5% to 9.5%. In this sample, this clonotype is medium-sized. The receptor's source is a female donor with retroperitoneal liposarcoma. The chain employs TRBV12-3 or TRBV12-4 and TRBJ2-1; 8 nucleotides match TRBD1. The J call is uncertain, as TRBJ2-7 better fits the DNA end. The material sequenced was tumor tissue. CDR3 nucleotide sequence: TGTGCCAGCAGACTGAGAAGGAGGACAGGGACCTACAATGAGCAGTACTTC. Translated: CASRLRRRTGTYNEQYF.